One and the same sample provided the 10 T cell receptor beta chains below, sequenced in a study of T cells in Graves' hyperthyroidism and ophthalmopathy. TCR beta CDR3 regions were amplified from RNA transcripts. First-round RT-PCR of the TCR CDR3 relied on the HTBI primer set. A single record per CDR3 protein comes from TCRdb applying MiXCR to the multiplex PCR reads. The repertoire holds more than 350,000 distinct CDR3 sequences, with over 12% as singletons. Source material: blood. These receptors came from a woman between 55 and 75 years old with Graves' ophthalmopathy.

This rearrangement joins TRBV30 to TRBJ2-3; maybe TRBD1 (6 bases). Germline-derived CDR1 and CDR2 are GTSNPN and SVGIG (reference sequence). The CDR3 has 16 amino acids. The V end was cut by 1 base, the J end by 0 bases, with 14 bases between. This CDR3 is CAWSELRQASTDTQYF. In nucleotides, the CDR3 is TGTGCCTGGAGTGAACTACGACAGGCTAGCACAGATACGCAGTATTTT.

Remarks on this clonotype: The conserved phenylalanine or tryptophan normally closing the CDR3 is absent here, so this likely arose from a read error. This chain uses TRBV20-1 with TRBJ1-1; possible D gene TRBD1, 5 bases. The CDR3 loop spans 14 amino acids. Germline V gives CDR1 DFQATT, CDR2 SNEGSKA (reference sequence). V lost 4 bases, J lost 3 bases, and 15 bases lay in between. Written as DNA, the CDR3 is TGCAGTGCTAAGTCCGTGACAGCCTACACTGAAGCTTTCTCT. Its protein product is CSAKSVTAYTEAFS.

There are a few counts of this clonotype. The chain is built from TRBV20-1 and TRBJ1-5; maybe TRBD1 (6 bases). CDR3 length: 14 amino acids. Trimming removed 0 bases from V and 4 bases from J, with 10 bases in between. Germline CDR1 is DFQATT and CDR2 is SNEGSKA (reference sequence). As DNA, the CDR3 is TGCAGTGCTAGAGATCACAGGGAGAATCAGCCCCAGCATTTT. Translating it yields CSARDHRENQPQHF.

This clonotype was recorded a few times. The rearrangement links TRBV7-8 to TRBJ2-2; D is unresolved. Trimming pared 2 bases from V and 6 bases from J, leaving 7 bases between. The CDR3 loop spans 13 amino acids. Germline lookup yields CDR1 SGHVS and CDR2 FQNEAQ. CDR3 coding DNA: TGTGCCAGCAGCTTACCAGAGTCCGGGGAGCTGTTTTTT. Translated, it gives CASSLPESGELFF. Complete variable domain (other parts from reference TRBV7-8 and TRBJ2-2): GAGVSQSPRYKVAKRGQDVALRCDPISGHVSLFWYQQALGQGPEFLTYFQNEAQLDKSGLPSDRFFAERPEGSVSTLKIQRTQQEDSAVYLCASSLPESGELFFGEGSRLTVL.

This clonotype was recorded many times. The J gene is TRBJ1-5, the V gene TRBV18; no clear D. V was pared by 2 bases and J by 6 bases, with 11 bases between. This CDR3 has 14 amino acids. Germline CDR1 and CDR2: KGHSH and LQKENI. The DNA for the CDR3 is TGTGCCAGCTCACCAAGGAGGGCAGGTCAGCCCCAGCATTTT. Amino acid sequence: CASSPRRAGQPQHF.

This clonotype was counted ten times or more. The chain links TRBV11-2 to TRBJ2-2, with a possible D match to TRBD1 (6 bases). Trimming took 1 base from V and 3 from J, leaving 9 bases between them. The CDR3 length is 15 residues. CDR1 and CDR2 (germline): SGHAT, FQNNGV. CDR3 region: CASSLGDTYTGELFF. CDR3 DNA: TGTGCCAGCAGCTTAGGGGACACATACACCGGGGAGCTGTTTTTT.

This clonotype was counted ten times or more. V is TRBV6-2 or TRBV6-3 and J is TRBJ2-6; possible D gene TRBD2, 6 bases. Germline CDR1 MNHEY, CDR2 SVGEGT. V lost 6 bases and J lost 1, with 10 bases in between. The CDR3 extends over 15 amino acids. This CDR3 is CASRDGGSGANVLTF. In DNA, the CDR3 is TGTGCCAGCAGGGACGGAGGGTCTGGGGCCAACGTCCTGACTTTC.

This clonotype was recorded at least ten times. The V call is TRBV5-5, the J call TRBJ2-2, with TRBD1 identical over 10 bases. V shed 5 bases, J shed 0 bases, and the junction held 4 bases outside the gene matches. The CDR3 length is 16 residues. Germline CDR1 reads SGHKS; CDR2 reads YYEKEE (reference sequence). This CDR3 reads CASSSTGGANTGELFF. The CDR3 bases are TGTGCCAGCAGTTCGACAGGGGGCGCGAACACCGGGGAGCTGTTTTTT.

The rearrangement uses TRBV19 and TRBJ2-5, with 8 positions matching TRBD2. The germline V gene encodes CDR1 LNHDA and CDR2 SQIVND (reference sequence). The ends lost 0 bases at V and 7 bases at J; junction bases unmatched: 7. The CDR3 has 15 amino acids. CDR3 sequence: CASSIDLGLAGTQYF. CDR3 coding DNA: TGTGCCAGTAGTATAGATCTTGGACTAGCTGGGACCCAGTACTTC.

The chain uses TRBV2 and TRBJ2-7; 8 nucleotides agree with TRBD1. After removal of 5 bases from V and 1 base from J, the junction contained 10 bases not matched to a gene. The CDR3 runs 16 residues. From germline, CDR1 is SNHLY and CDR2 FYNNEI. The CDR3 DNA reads TGTGCCAGCAGTCGACGATCAGGGGGCGAATCCTACGAGCAGTACTTC. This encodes CASSRRSGGESYEQYF.